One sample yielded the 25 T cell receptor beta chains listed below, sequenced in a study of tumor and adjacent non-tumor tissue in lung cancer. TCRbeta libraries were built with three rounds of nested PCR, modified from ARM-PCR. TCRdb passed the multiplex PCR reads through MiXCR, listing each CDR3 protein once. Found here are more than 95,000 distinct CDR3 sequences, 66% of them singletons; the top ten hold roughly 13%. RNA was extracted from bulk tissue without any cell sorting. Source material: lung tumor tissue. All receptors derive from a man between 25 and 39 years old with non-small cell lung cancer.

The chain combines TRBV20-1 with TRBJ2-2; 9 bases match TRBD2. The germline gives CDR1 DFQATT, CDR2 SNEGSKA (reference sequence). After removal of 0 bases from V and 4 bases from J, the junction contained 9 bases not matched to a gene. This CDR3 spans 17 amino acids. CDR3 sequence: CSARDRSSGGLTGELFF. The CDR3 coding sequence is TGCAGTGCTAGAGATCGGAGTAGCGGGGGCCTCACCGGGGAGCTGTTTTTT.

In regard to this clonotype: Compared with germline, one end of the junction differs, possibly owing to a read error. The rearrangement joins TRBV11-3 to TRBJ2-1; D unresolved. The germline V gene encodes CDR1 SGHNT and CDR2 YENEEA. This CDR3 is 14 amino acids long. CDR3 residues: CASCPSPLYNELFF. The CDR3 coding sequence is TGTGCCAGCTGTCCCAGTCCCCTCTACAATGAGCTGTTCTTC.

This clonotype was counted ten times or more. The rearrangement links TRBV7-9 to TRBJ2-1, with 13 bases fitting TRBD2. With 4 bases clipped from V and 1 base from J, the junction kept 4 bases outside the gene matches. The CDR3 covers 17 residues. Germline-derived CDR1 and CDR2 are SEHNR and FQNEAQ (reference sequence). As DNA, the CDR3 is TGTGCCAGCAGCTCCCGACTAGCGGGAGGATCCTACAATGAGCAGTTCTTC. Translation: CASSSRLAGGSYNEQFF. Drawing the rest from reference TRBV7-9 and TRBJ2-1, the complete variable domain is DTGVSQNPRHKITKRGQNVTFRCDPISEHNRLYWYRQTLGQGPEFLTYFQNEAQLEKSRLLSDRFSAERPKGSFSTLEIQRTEQGDSAMYLCASSSRLAGGSYNEQFFGPGTRLTVL.

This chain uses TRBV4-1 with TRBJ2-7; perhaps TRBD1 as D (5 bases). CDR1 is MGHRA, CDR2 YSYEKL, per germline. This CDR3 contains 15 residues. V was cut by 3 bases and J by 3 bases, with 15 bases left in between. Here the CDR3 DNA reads TGCGCCAGCAGCCATGCGGTAGGGCAGGGCTACGAGCAGTACTTC. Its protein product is CASSHAVGQGYEQYF.

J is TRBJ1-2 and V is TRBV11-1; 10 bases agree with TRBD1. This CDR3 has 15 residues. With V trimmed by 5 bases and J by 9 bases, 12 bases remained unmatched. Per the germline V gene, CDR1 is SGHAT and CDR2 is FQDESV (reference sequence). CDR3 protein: CASSPQTGGVCSYTF. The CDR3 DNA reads TGTGCCAGCAGCCCCCAGACAGGGGGCGTCTGTAGCTACACCTTC.

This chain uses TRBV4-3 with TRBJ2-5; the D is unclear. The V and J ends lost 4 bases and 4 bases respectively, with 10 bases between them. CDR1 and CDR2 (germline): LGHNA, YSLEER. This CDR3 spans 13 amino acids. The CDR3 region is CASSLGQRETQYF. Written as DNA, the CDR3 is TGCGCCAGCAGCCTAGGCCAGAGAGAGACCCAGTACTTC.

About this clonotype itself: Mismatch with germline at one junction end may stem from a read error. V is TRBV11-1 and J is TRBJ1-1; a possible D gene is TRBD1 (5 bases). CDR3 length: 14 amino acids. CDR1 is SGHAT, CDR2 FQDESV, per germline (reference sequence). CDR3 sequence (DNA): TGTGTCAGCAGCCAACAGGAGTTGAACACTGAGGCTTTCTTT. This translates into CVSSQQELNTEAFF. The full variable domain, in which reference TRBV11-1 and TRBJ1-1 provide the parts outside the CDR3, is EAEVAQSPRYKITEKSQAVAFWCDPISGHATLYWYRQILGQGPELLVQFQDESVVDDSQLPKDRFSAERLKGVDSTLKIQPAELGDSAMYLCVSSQQELNTEAFFGQGTRLTVV.

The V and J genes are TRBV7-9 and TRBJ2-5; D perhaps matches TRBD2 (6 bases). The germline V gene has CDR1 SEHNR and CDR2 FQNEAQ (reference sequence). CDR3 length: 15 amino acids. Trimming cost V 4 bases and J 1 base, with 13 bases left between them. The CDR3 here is CASSYASGLQETQYF. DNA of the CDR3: TGTGCCAGCAGCTACGCGTCGGGACTCCAAGAGACCCAGTACTTC.

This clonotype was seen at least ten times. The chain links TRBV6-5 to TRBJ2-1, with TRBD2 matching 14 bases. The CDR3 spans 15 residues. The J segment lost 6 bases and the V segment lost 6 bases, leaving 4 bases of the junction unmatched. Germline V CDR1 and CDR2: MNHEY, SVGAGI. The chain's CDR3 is CASRGTSGSGNEQFF. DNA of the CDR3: TGTGCCAGCAGAGGGACTAGCGGGAGCGGCAATGAGCAGTTCTTC.

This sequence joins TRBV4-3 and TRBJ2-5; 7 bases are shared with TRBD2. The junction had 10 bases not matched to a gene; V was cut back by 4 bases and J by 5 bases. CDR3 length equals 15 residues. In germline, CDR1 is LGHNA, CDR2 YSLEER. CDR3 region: CASSRTRQGGETQYF. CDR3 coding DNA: TGCGCCAGCAGCCGTACTAGGCAGGGAGGGGAGACCCAGTACTTC.

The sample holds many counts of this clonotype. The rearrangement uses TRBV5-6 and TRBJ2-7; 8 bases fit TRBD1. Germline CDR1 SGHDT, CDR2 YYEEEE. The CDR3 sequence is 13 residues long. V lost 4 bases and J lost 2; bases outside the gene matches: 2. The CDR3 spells CASSLDRAYEQYF. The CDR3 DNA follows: TGTGCCAGCAGCCTGGACAGGGCCTACGAGCAGTACTTC.

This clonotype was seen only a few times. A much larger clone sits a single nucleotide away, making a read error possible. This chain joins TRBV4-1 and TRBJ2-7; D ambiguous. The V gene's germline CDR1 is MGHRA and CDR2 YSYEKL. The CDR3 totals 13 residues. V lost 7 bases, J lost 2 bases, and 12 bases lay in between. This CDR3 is CASNKPATYEQYF. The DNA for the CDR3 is TGCGCCAGCAACAAACCGGCGACCTACGAGCAGTACTTC.

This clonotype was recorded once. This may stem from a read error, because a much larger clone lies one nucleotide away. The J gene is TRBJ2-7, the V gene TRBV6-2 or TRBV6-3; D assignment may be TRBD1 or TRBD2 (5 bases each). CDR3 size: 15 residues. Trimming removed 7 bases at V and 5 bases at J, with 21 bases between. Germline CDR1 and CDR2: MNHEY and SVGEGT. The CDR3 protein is CASTALGRVGNEQYF. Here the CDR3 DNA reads TGTGCCAGCACTGCACTAGGCAGGGTGGGCAACGAGCAGTACTTC.

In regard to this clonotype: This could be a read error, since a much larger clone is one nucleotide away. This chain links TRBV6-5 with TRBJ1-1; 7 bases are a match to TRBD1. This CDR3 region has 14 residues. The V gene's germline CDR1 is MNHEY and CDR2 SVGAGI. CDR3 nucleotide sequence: TGTGCCAGCAGTTCCGACAGGGTGAACATTGAAGCTTTCTTT. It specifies CASSSDRVNIEAFF.

The CDR3: CATSDLGSSNEQFF. The CDR3 DNA is TGTGCCACCAGTGATCTCGGTAGTTCAAATGAGCAGTTCTTC. The gene calls are TRBV24-1 and TRBJ2-1, with unresolved D. Germline values: CDR1 KGHDR, CDR2 SFDVKD. The CDR3 covers 14 residues. V was cut by 3 bases and J by 7 bases, with 12 bases left in between.

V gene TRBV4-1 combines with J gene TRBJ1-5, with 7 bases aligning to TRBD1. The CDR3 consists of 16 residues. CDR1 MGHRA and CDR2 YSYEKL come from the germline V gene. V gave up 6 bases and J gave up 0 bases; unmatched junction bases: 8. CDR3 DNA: TGCGCCAGCAGGCAGACACAGGGGAATAGCAATCAGCCCCAGCATTTT. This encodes CASRQTQGNSNQPQHF.

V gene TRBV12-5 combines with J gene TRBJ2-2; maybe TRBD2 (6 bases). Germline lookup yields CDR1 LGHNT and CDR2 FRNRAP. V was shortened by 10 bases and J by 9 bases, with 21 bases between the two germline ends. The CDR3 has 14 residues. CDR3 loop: CATSQDYPSRELFF. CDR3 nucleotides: TGTGCTACCTCTCAGGACTACCCTTCTCGGGAGCTGTTTTTT.

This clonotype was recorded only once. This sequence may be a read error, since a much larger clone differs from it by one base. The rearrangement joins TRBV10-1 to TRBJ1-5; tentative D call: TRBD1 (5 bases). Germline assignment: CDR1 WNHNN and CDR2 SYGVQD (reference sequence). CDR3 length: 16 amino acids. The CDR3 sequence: CSIPGHPLYSNQPQHF. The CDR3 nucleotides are TGCTCCATCCCCGGACATCCCCTGTATAGCAATCAGCCCCAGCATTTT.

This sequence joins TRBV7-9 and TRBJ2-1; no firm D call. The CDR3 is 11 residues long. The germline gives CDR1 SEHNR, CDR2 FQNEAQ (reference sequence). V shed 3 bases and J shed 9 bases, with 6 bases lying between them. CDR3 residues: CASSFQREQFF. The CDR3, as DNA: TGTGCCAGCAGCTTCCAGCGTGAGCAGTTCTTC.

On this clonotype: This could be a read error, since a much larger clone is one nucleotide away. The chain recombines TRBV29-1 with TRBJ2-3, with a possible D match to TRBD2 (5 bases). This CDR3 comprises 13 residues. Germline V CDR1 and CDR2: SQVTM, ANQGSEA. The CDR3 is CSGVGGSRDAQYF. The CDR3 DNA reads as TGCAGCGGCGTCGGTGGGAGTAGAGATGCGCAGTATTTT.

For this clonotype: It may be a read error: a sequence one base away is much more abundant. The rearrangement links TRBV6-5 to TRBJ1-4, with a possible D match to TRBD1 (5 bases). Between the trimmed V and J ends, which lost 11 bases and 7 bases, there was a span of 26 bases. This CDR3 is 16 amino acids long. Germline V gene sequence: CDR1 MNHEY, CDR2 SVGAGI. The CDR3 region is CAGKLLGAPGGEKLFF. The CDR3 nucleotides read TGTGCCGGCAAACTCCTCGGGGCTCCCGGTGGTGAAAAACTGTTTTTT.

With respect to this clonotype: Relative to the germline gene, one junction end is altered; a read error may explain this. The CDR3 DNA reads as TGCGCCAACAGCCACGCGACAGGGGACACTGAAGCTTTCTTT. It specifies CANSHATGDTEAFF. V gene TRBV5-1 combines with J gene TRBJ1-1; 8 bases line up with TRBD1. The germline gives CDR1 SGHRS, CDR2 YFSETQ. The length of the CDR3 is 14 residues.

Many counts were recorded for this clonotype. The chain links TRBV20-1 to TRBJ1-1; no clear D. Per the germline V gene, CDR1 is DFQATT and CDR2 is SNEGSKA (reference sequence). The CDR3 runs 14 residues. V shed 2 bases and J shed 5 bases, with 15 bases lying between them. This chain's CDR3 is CSARTGPRGTEAFF. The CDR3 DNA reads TGCAGTGCTAGAACCGGCCCACGTGGGACTGAAGCTTTCTTT.

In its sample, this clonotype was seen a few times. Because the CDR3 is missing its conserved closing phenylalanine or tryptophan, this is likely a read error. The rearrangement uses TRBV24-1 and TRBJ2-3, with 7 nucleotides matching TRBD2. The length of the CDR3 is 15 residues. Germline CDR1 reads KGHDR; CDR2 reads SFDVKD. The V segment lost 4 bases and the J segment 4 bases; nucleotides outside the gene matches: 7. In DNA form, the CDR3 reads TGTGCCACCAGTGACCCGAGACTAGCAGCAGATACGCAGTATTCT. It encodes CATSDPRLAADTQYS.

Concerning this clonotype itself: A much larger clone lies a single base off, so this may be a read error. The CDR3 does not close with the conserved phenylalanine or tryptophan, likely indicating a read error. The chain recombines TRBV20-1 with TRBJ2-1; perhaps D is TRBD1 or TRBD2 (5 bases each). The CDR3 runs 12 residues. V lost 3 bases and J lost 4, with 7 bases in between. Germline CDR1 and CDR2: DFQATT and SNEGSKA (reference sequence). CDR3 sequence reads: CSARGVYNEQFS. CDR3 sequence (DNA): TGCAGTGCTAGGGGGGTTTACAATGAGCAGTTCTCC.